Listed below are T cell receptor beta chains from one sample, sequenced in a study of blood T cell repertoires in COVID-19. Method: immunoSEQ multiplex PCR; TCRdb's copy keeps in-frame clones and lacks some. This table holds around 97,000 clones, just under 85% found once. The sample comprised peripheral blood. These receptors originate from a man between 65 and 85 years old with acute or convalescent COVID-19. The CDR3 runs from the conserved cysteine through the conserved F or W. The order of the fields is V gene, J gene, clone size, D gene, CDR3 protein, CDR3 DNA. A D gene is named only where the DNA matches it firmly. Not all rows give a size; the values are once, few, many and, for expanded clones, a class.

v_call: TRBV9; j_call: TRBJ1-6; clone_size: once; d_call: NA; cdr3_aa: CASSEDSFSPLHF; cdr3_nt: TGTGCCAGCAGCGAGGACTCTTTCTCACCCCTCCACTTT
v_call: TRBV19; j_call: TRBJ1-2; clone_size: NA; d_call: TRBD1; cdr3_aa: CASSFFRDREDYGYTF; cdr3_nt: TGTGCCAGTAGCTTCTTCCGGGACAGGGAGGACTATGGCTACACCTTC
v_call: TRBV2; j_call: TRBJ2-1; clone_size: NA; d_call: TRBD2; cdr3_aa: CASSPEAGARNEQFF; cdr3_nt: TGTGCCAGCAGTCCAGAAGCGGGAGCGCGTAATGAGCAGTTCTTC
v_call: TRBV5-5; j_call: TRBJ1-1; clone_size: NA; d_call: NA; cdr3_aa: CASSLDSYSMEAFF; cdr3_nt: TGTGCCAGCAGCTTGGACAGTTACTCAATGGAAGCTTTCTTT
v_call: TRBV4-1; j_call: TRBJ2-7; clone_size: NA; d_call: TRBD2; cdr3_aa: CASSPSGSWSYEQYF; cdr3_nt: TGCGCCAGCAGCCCTAGCGGTTCCTGGTCCTACGAGCAGTACTTC
v_call: TRBV19; j_call: TRBJ1-5; clone_size: few; d_call: TRBD1; cdr3_aa: CASSRGQGSSRSNQPQHF; cdr3_nt: TGTGCCAGTAGTCGGGGACAGGGATCCTCTCGTAGCAATCAGCCCCAGCATTTT
v_call: TRBV7-9; j_call: TRBJ1-4; clone_size: NA; d_call: NA; cdr3_aa: CASSSRSAWGLNEKLFF; cdr3_nt: TGTGCCAGCAGCTCCCGGTCGGCCTGGGGGCTTAATGAAAAACTGTTTTTT
v_call: TRBV28; j_call: TRBJ2-7; clone_size: NA; d_call: NA; cdr3_aa: CASSLRGTGSYEQYF; cdr3_nt: TGTGCCAGCAGTTTAAGGGGGACGGGCTCCTACGAGCAGTACTTC
v_call: TRBV6-2/TRBV6-3; j_call: TRBJ2-1; clone_size: NA; d_call: TRBD2; cdr3_aa: CASSRTSGYYNEQFF; cdr3_nt: TGTGCCAGCAGTCGGACTAGCGGCTACTACAATGAGCAGTTCTTC
v_call: TRBV4-1; j_call: TRBJ2-1; clone_size: once; d_call: NA; cdr3_aa: CASSQDPNPVRVNEQFF; cdr3_nt: TGCGCCAGCAGCCAAGACCCGAACCCCGTACGGGTCAATGAGCAGTTCTTC
v_call: TRBV7-2; j_call: TRBJ1-3; clone_size: NA; d_call: NA; cdr3_aa: CASSVNRYSGNTIYF; cdr3_nt: TGTGCCAGCAGCGTGAACAGATACTCTGGAAACACCATATATTTT
v_call: TRBV30; j_call: TRBJ1-6; clone_size: NA; d_call: TRBD1; cdr3_aa: CAWHTGQGDLYNSPLHF; cdr3_nt: TGTGCCTGGCATACGGGACAGGGGGACCTCTATAATTCACCCCTCCACTTT
v_call: TRBV7-9; j_call: TRBJ1-2; clone_size: NA; d_call: NA; cdr3_aa: CASSLEVDTLYGYTF; cdr3_nt: TGTGCCAGCAGCTTAGAAGTGGACACCCTATATGGCTACACCTTC
v_call: TRBV11-2; j_call: TRBJ2-1; clone_size: NA; d_call: NA; cdr3_aa: CASSIHLGGTGGNEQFF; cdr3_nt: TGTGCCAGCAGCATTCACTTAGGAGGCACGGGCGGGAATGAGCAGTTCTTC
v_call: TRBV7-3; j_call: TRBJ2-3; clone_size: NA; d_call: NA; cdr3_aa: CASSLFGSRADTQYF; cdr3_nt: TGTGCCAGCAGCTTATTCGGGAGTCGGGCAGATACGCAGTATTTT
v_call: TRBV7-2; j_call: TRBJ2-7; clone_size: NA; d_call: TRBD1; cdr3_aa: CASSSDRGPTYYEQYF; cdr3_nt: TGTGCCAGCAGCTCTGACAGGGGGCCCACCTACTACGAGCAGTACTTC
v_call: TRBV5-4; j_call: TRBJ2-2; clone_size: once; d_call: NA; cdr3_aa: CASSPTVSQHTGELFF; cdr3_nt: TGTGCCAGCAGCCCTACCGTATCCCAACACACCGGGGAGCTGTTTTTT
v_call: TRBV11-1; j_call: TRBJ1-1; clone_size: NA; d_call: NA; cdr3_aa: CASSLAWGQTEAFF; cdr3_nt: TGTGCCAGCAGCTTAGCGTGGGGGCAGACTGAAGCTTTCTTT
v_call: TRBV28; j_call: TRBJ1-2; clone_size: NA; d_call: NA; cdr3_aa: CASRGGGVGYGYTF; cdr3_nt: TGTGCCAGCCGGGGGGGAGGGGTCGGCTATGGCTACACCTTC
v_call: TRBV19; j_call: TRBJ2-1; clone_size: NA; d_call: NA; cdr3_aa: CASSRNGDNEQFF; cdr3_nt: TGTGCCAGTAGCCGGAACGGAGACAATGAGCAGTTCTTC
v_call: TRBV5-5; j_call: TRBJ2-2; clone_size: NA; d_call: TRBD2; cdr3_aa: CASSLGPGGPTGELFF; cdr3_nt: TGTGCCAGCAGCTTGGGTCCGGGGGGGCCCACCGGGGAGCTGTTTTTT
v_call: TRBV7-9; j_call: TRBJ2-7; clone_size: NA; d_call: NA; cdr3_aa: CASSSYEDEQYF; cdr3_nt: TGTGCCAGCTCGAGTTACGAAGACGAGCAGTACTTC
v_call: TRBV29-1; j_call: TRBJ1-1; clone_size: NA; d_call: NA; cdr3_aa: CSVERQAPEAFF; cdr3_nt: TGCAGCGTTGAGCGACAGGCCCCTGAAGCTTTCTTT
v_call: TRBV2; j_call: TRBJ1-6; clone_size: few; d_call: NA; cdr3_aa: CASSETLAPSPLHF; cdr3_nt: TGTGCCAGCAGTGAAACTCTCGCCCCCTCACCCCTCCACTTT
v_call: TRBV25-1; j_call: TRBJ2-7; clone_size: once; d_call: TRBD2; cdr3_aa: CASSATPGLGYEQYF; cdr3_nt: TGTGCCAGCAGTGCAACCCCGGGACTAGGCTACGAGCAGTACTTC
v_call: TRBV10-3; j_call: TRBJ2-2; clone_size: NA; d_call: TRBD2; cdr3_aa: CAISGAGVSTGELFF; cdr3_nt: TGTGCCATCAGTGGGGCGGGGGTCTCCACCGGGGAGCTGTTTTTT
v_call: TRBV6-5; j_call: TRBJ2-5; clone_size: NA; d_call: TRBD2; cdr3_aa: CASSYYSSGKQETQYF; cdr3_nt: TGTGCCAGCAGTTATTATTCTAGCGGGAAGCAAGAGACCCAGTACTTC
v_call: TRBV18; j_call: TRBJ2-1; clone_size: NA; d_call: NA; cdr3_aa: CASSPPAAASYNEQFF; cdr3_nt: TGTGCCAGCTCACCACCGGCCGCAGCGTCCTACAATGAGCAGTTCTTC
v_call: TRBV3-1/TRBV3-2; j_call: TRBJ1-5; clone_size: NA; d_call: NA; cdr3_aa: CASSQRDSNQPQHF; cdr3_nt: TGTGCCAGCAGCCAGCGGGATAGCAATCAGCCCCAGCATTTT
v_call: TRBV9; j_call: TRBJ1-4; clone_size: NA; d_call: TRBD1; cdr3_aa: CASSVEGASREKLFF; cdr3_nt: TGTGCCAGCAGCGTAGAGGGGGCCTCGAGGGAAAAACTGTTTTTT
v_call: TRBV19; j_call: TRBJ1-1; clone_size: NA; d_call: TRBD1; cdr3_aa: CASSIQGARTEAFF; cdr3_nt: TGTGCCAGTAGTATCCAGGGGGCTCGGACTGAAGCTTTCTTT
v_call: TRBV10-2; j_call: TRBJ2-1; clone_size: few; d_call: TRBD1; cdr3_aa: CASTEDRVGYNEQFF; cdr3_nt: TGCGCCAGCACGGAAGACAGGGTGGGCTACAATGAGCAGTTCTTC
v_call: TRBV27; j_call: TRBJ1-2; clone_size: few; d_call: NA; cdr3_aa: CASSITGLWGYTF; cdr3_nt: TGTGCCAGCAGTATCACAGGGTTGTGGGGCTACACCTTC
v_call: TRBV30; j_call: TRBJ2-3; clone_size: NA; d_call: TRBD2; cdr3_aa: CAWSVRPFGGGSTDTQYF; cdr3_nt: TGTGCCTGGAGTGTACGCCCCTTCGGCGGGGGTAGCACAGATACGCAGTATTTT
v_call: TRBV7-9; j_call: TRBJ1-2; clone_size: NA; d_call: NA; cdr3_aa: CASSLDHRYAGYTF; cdr3_nt: TGTGCCAGCAGCTTAGACCACCGGTATGCTGGCTACACCTTC
v_call: TRBV7-3; j_call: TRBJ2-3; clone_size: NA; d_call: TRBD2; cdr3_aa: CASSVSGRAGTDTQYF; cdr3_nt: TGTGCCAGCAGCGTCAGCGGGAGGGCCGGCACAGATACGCAGTATTTT
v_call: TRBV9; j_call: TRBJ2-2; clone_size: NA; d_call: NA; cdr3_aa: CASSVGPYQIGELFF; cdr3_nt: TGTGCCAGCAGCGTGGGGCCTTATCAGATCGGGGAGCTGTTTTTT
v_call: TRBV2; j_call: TRBJ2-5; clone_size: NA; d_call: TRBD1; cdr3_aa: CASRLPAGGLETQYF; cdr3_nt: TGTGCCAGCAGACTACCGGCAGGGGGCTTAGAGACCCAGTACTTC
v_call: TRBV11-2; j_call: TRBJ1-2; clone_size: NA; d_call: TRBD1; cdr3_aa: CASSLDQGGGYTF; cdr3_nt: TGTGCCAGCAGCTTAGATCAGGGGGGCGGCTACACCTTC
v_call: TRBV3-1/TRBV3-2; j_call: TRBJ1-6; clone_size: NA; d_call: NA; cdr3_aa: CASSQEGGAGSPLHF; cdr3_nt: TGTGCCAGCAGCCAAGAAGGCGGGGCTGGTTCACCCCTCCACTTT
v_call: TRBV18; j_call: TRBJ1-1; clone_size: NA; d_call: NA; cdr3_aa: CASSYPGNTEAFF; cdr3_nt: TGTGCCAGCTCATACCCGGGAAACACTGAAGCTTTCTTT
v_call: TRBV19; j_call: TRBJ2-1; clone_size: NA; d_call: NA; cdr3_aa: CASSTVNNEQFF; cdr3_nt: TGTGCCAGTAGTACTGTAAACAATGAGCAGTTCTTC
v_call: TRBV28; j_call: TRBJ1-6; clone_size: NA; d_call: TRBD1; cdr3_aa: CASKFPGQMNSPLHF; cdr3_nt: TGTGCCAGCAAATTCCCGGGACAGATGAATTCACCCCTCCACTTT
v_call: TRBV5-4; j_call: TRBJ2-5; clone_size: NA; d_call: TRBD1; cdr3_aa: CASSLGGTEETQYF; cdr3_nt: TGTGCCAGCAGCTTGGGGGGGACAGAAGAGACCCAGTACTTC
v_call: TRBV5-1; j_call: TRBJ2-2; clone_size: NA; d_call: NA; cdr3_aa: CASLPLGGSGTGELFF; cdr3_nt: TGCGCCAGCCTGCCGTTGGGGGGATCGGGCACCGGGGAGCTGTTTTTT
v_call: TRBV9; j_call: TRBJ1-1; clone_size: NA; d_call: NA; cdr3_aa: CASSAQGEIQGGTEAFF; cdr3_nt: TGTGCCAGCAGTGCCCAGGGAGAGATACAGGGTGGCACTGAAGCTTTCTTT
v_call: TRBV5-1; j_call: TRBJ1-4; clone_size: NA; d_call: TRBD1; cdr3_aa: CASSLLQGSEKLFF; cdr3_nt: TGCGCCAGCAGCTTGTTACAGGGGAGTGAAAAATTGTTTTTT
v_call: TRBV10-3; j_call: TRBJ2-7; clone_size: NA; d_call: NA; cdr3_aa: CASGQSSSYEQYF; cdr3_nt: TGTGCCAGCGGACAATCAAGCTCCTACGAGCAGTACTTC
v_call: TRBV4-2; j_call: TRBJ1-6; clone_size: NA; d_call: NA; cdr3_aa: CASSQTPRYRANSPLHF; cdr3_nt: TGTGCCAGCAGCCAAACCCCCCGATACAGGGCCAATTCACCCCTCCACTTT
v_call: TRBV19; j_call: TRBJ1-5; clone_size: NA; d_call: TRBD1; cdr3_aa: CASSSRQGVHQPQHF; cdr3_nt: TGTGCCAGTAGTTCCCGACAGGGTGTTCATCAGCCCCAGCATTTT
v_call: TRBV18; j_call: TRBJ2-1; clone_size: once; d_call: NA; cdr3_aa: CASSPPNPPRDNEQFF; cdr3_nt: TGTGCCAGCTCACCCCCTAATCCCCCCCGAGACAATGAGCAGTTCTTC